This paragraph covers one T cell receptor beta chain sequence. Its antigen is not identified. These data belong to a study of graft-versus-host responses after intestinal transplantation. Study overall: Following induction with anti-thymocyte globulin, all recipients were given tacrolimus and steroids for about 3 years.

Sequenced by immunoSEQ multiplex PCR; TCRdb stores in-frame clones only, minus some. In the table there are about 81,000 clones, about 89% of which are singletons. The source of this sequence is a human donor who received an intestinal transplant. The specimen was unstimulated CD4+ T cells sorted from spleen or lymph node cells, collected before intestinal transplant.

The CDR3 protein is CASSLNWSSGNTIYF. In DNA, the CDR3 is TGTGCCAGCAGCTTAAATTGGAGCTCTGGAAACACCATATATTTT. The chain uses TRBV7-6 and TRBJ1-3; the D is unclear. There are 15 residues in the CDR3. CDR1 SGHVS and CDR2 FNYEAQ come from the germline V gene. V was trimmed by 2 bases and J by 0 bases, leaving 8 bases between them.